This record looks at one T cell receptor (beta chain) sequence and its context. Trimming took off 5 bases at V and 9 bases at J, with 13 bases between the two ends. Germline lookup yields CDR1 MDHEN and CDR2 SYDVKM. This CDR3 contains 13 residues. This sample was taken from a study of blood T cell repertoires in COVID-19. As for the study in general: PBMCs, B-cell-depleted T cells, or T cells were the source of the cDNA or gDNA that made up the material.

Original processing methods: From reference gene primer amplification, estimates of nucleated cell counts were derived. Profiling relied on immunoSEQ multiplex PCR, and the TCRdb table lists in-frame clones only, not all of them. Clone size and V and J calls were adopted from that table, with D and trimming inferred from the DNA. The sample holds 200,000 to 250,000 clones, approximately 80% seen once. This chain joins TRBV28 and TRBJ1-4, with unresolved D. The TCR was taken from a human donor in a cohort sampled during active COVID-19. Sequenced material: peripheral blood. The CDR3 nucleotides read TGTGCCAGCAGTAGCGGAACAGCCCAAAAACTGTTTTTT. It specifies CASSSGTAQKLFF.